This T cell receptor beta chain was identified during a study of cytomegalovirus exposure and HLA in healthy donors. Amplification used 60 Vbeta primers and 13 Jbeta primers. The method was immunoSEQ multiplex PCR; TCRdb's version includes in-frame clones alone and lacks a portion of them. The sample has about 160,000 clones, about 60% seen once. This TCR derives from a woman aged 55-70 years in good health and CMV-seropositive. Material: PBMCs.

CDR3 amino acids: CASSLSTGELFF. DNA of the CDR3: TGTGCCAGCAGTTTGAGCACCGGGGAGCTGTTTTTT. The chain links TRBV28 to TRBJ2-2; no clear D gene. Germline V gene data show CDR1 as MDHEN and CDR2 as SYDVKM. V lost 3 bases and J lost 4, with 3 bases in between. The CDR3 totals 12 residues.